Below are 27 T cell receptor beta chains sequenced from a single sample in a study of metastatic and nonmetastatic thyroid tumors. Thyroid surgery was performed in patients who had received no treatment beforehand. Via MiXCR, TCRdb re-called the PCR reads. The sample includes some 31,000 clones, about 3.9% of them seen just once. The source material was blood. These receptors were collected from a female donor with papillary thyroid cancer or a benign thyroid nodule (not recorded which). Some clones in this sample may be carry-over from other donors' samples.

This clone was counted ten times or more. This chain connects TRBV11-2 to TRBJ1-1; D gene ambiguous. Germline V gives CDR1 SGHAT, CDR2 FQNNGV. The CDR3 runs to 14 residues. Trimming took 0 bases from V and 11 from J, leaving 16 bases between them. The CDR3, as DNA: TGTGCCAGCAGCTTAGATCGGACGGTCATGAGGGCTTTCTTT. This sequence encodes CASSLDRTVMRAFF.

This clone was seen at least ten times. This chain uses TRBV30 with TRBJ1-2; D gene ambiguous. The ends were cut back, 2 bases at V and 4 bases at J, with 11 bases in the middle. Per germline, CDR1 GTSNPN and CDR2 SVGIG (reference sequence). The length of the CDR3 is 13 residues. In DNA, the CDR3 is TGTGCCTGGAGTTACGGACGATCCTATGGCTACACCTTC. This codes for CAWSYGRSYGYTF.

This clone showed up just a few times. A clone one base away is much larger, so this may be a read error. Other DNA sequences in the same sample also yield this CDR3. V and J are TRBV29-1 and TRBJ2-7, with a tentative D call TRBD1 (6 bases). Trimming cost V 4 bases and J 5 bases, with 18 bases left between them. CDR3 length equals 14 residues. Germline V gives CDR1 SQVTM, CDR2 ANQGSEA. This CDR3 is CSVVVRGRTDEQYF. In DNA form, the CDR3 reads TGCAGCGTTGTCGTCAGGGGCCGTACCGACGAGCAGTACTTC.

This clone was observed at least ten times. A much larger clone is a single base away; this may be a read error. CDR3 sequence: CASILGNQMSEQYF. CDR3 in DNA: TGTGCCAGCATACTCGGGAACCAAATGTCCGAGCAGTACTTC. The J gene is TRBJ2-7, the V gene TRBV2; weak D call: TRBD2 (5 bases). The germline V gene encodes CDR1 SNHLY and CDR2 FYNNEI. The ends were cut back, 7 bases at V and 6 bases at J, with 19 bases in the middle. The CDR3 extends over 14 amino acids.

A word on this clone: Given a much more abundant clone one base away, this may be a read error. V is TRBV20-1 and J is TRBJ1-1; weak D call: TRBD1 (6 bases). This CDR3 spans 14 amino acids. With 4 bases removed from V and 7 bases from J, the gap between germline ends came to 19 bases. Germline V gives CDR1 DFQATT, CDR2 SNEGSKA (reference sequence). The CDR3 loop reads CSAKLRGGQGEAFF. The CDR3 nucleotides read TGCAGTGCTAAACTTCGGGGGGGGCAGGGTGAAGCTTTCTTT.

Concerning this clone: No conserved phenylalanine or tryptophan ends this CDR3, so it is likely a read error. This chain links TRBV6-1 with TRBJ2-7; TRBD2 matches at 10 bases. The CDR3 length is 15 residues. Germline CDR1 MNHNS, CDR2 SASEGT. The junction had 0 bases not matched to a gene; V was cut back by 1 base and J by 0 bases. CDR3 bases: TGTGCCAGCAGTGAAGGGACTAGCGGCTCCTACGAGCAGTACCTC. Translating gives CASSEGTSGSYEQYL.

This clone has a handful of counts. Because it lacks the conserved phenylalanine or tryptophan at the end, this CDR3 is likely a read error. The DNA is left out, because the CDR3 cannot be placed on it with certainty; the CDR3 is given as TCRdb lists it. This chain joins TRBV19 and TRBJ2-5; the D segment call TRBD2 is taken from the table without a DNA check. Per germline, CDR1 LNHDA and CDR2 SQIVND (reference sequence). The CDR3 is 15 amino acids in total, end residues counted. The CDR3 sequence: CASSIRAGGWETKYL.

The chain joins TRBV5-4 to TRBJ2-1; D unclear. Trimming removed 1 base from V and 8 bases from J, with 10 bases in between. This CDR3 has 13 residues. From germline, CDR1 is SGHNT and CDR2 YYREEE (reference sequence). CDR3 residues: CASSLPAGDEQFF. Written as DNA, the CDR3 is TGTGCCAGCAGCTTGCCCGCAGGAGATGAGCAGTTCTTC. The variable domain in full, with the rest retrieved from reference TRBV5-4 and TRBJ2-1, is ETGVTQSPTHLIKTRGQQVTLRCSSQSGHNTVSWYQQALGQGPQFIFQYYREEENGRGNFPPRFSGLQFPNYSSELNVNALELDDSALYLCASSLPAGDEQFFGPGTRLTVL.

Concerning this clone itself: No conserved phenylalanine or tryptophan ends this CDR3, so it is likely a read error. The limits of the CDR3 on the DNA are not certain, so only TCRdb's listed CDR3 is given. The CDR3 sequence is CASGSTFI. The chain employs TRBV12-5 and TRBJ1-2. The CDR3 has 8 residues if both end residues are counted. The germline V gene encodes CDR1 LGHNT and CDR2 FRNRAP.

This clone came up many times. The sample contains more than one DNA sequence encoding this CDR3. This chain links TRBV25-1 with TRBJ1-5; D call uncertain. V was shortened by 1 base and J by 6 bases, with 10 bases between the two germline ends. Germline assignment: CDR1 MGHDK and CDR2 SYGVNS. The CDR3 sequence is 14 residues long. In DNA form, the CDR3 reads TGTGCCAGCAGTGAATCGGGAGGGTCTCAGCCCCAGCATTTT. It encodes CASSESGGSQPQHF.

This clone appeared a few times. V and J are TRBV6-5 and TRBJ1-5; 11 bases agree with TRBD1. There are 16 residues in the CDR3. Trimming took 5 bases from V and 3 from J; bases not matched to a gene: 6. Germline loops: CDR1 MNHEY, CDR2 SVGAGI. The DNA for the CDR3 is TGTGCCAGCAGTAACCGGGACAGGGGGTACAATCAGCCCCAGCATTTT. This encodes CASSNRDRGYNQPQHF.

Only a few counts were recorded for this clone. In DNA, the CDR3 is TGCGCCAGCAGCCCAGAACCTAACTATGGCTACACCTTC. Translation: CASSPEPNYGYTF. V is TRBV5-1 and J is TRBJ1-2; D unresolved. The CDR3 runs 13 residues. The V and J ends lost 4 bases and 0 bases respectively, with 7 bases between them. Germline loops: CDR1 SGHRS, CDR2 YFSETQ. The variable domain in full, completed from reference TRBV5-1 and TRBJ1-2, reads KAGVTQTPRYLIKTRGQQVTLSCSPISGHRSVSWYQQTPGQGLQFLFEYFSETQRNKGNFPGRFSGRQFSNSRSEMNVSTLELGDSALYLCASSPEPNYGYTFGSGTRLTVV.

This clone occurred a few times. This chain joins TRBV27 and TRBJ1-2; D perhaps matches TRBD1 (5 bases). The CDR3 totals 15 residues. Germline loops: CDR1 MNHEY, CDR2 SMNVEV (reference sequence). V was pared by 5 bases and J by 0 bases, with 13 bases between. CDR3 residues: CASSPGTGANYGYTF. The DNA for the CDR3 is TGTGCCAGCAGTCCCGGGACGGGAGCTAACTATGGCTACACCTTC.

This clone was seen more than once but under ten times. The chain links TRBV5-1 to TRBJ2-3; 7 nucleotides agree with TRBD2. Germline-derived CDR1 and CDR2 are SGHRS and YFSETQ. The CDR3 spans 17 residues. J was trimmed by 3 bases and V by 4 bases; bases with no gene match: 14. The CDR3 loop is CASSRGTGTKSTDTQYF. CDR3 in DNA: TGCGCCAGCAGCCGAGGAACCGGGACTAAGAGTACAGATACGCAGTATTTT.

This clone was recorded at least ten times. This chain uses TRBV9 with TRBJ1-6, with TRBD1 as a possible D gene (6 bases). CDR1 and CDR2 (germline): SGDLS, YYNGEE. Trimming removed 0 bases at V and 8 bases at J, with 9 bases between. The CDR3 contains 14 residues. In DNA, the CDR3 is TGTGCCAGCAGCGTAGGTGCAGGGGATTCACCCCTCCACTTT. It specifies CASSVGAGDSPLHF. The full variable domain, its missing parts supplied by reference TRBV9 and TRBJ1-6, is DSGVTQTPKHLITATGQRVTLRCSPRSGDLSVYWYQQSLDQGLQFLIQYYNGEERAKGNILERFSAQQFPDLHSELNLSSLELGDSALYFCASSVGAGDSPLHFGNGTRLTVT.

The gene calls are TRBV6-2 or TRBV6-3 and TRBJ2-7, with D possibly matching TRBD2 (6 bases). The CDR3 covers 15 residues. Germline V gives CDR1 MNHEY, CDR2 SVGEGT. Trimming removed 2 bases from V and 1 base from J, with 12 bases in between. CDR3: CASSYAGRSSYEQYF. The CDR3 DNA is TGTGCCAGCAGTTACGCGGGACGGTCGTCCTACGAGCAGTACTTC.

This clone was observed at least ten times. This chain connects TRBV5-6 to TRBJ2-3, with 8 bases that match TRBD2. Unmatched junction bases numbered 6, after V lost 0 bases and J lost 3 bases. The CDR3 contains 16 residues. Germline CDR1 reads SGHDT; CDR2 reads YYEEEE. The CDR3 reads CASSLVTSVSTDTQYF. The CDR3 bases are TGTGCCAGCAGCTTGGTGACTAGCGTGAGTACAGATACGCAGTATTTT.

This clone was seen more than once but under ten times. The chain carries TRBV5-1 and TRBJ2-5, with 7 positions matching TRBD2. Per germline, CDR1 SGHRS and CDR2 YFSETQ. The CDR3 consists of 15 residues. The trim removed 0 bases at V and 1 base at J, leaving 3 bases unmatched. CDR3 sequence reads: CASSLESSGQETQYF. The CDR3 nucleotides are TGCGCCAGCAGCTTGGAGTCTAGCGGCCAAGAGACCCAGTACTTC.

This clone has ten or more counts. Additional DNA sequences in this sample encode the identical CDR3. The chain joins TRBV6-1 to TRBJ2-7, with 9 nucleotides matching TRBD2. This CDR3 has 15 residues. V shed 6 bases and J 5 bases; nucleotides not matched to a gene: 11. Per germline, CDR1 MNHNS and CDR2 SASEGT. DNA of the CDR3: TGTGCCAGCAGGCCTAAGGCGGGAGGGCCCAACGAGCAGTACTTC. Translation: CASRPKAGGPNEQYF.

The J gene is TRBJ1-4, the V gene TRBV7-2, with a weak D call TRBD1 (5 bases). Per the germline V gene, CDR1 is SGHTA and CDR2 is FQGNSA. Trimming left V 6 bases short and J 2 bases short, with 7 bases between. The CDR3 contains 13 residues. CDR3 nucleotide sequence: TGTGCCAGCAGTCGGGGGACTAATGAAAAACTGTTTTTT. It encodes CASSRGTNEKLFF.

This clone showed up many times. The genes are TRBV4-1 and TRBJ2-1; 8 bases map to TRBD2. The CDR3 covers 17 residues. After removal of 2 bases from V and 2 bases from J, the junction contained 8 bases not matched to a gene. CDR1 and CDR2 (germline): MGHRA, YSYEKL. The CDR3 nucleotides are TGCGCCAGCAGCCAACCAAGCGGGAGTGTCCCCTACAATGAGCAGTTCTTC. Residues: CASSQPSGSVPYNEQFF.

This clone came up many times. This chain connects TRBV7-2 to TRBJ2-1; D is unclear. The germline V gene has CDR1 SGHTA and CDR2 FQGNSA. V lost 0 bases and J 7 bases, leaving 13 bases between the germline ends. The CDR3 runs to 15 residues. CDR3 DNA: TGTGCCAGCAGCTTAGCAGTTGTGTCGGCGAATGAGCAGTTCTTC. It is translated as CASSLAVVSANEQFF.

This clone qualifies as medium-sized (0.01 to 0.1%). The CDR3 spells CASSPTGTWEQYF. The CDR3 DNA sequence: TGTGCCAGCAGTCCCACCGGGACTTGGGAGCAGTACTTC. The V gene is TRBV27, the J gene TRBJ2-7; D might be TRBD2 (6 bases). The CDR3 spans 13 residues. The V end was cut by 5 bases, the J end by 7 bases, with 15 bases between. Germline CDR1 MNHEY, CDR2 SMNVEV (reference sequence).

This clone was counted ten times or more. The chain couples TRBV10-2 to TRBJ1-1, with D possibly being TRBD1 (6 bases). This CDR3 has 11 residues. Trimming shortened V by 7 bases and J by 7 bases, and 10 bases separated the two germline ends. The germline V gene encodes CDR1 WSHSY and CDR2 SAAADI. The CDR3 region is CASTPGVEAFF. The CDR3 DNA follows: TGCGCCAGCACCCCAGGGGTTGAAGCTTTCTTT.

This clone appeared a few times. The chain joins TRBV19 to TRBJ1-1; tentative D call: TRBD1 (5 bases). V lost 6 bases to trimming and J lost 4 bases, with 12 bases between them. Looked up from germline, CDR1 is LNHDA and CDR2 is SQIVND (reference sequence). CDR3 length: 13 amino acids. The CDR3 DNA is TGTGCCAGTAGACCCCAGGGTGGCACTGAAGCTTTCTTT. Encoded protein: CASRPQGGTEAFF.

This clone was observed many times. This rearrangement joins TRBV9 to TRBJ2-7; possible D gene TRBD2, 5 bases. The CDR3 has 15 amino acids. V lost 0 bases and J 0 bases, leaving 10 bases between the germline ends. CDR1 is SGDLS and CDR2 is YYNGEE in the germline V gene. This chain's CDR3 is CASSVDPGSSYEQYF. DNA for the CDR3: TGTGCCAGCAGCGTAGATCCGGGAAGCTCCTACGAGCAGTACTTC.

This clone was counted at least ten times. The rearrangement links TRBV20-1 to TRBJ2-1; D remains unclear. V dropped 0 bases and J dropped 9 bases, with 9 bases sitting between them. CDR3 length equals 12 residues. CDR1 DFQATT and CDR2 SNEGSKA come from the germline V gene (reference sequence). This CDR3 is CSARDLFSEQFF. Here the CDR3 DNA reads TGCAGTGCTAGAGATCTTTTCAGTGAGCAGTTCTTC.